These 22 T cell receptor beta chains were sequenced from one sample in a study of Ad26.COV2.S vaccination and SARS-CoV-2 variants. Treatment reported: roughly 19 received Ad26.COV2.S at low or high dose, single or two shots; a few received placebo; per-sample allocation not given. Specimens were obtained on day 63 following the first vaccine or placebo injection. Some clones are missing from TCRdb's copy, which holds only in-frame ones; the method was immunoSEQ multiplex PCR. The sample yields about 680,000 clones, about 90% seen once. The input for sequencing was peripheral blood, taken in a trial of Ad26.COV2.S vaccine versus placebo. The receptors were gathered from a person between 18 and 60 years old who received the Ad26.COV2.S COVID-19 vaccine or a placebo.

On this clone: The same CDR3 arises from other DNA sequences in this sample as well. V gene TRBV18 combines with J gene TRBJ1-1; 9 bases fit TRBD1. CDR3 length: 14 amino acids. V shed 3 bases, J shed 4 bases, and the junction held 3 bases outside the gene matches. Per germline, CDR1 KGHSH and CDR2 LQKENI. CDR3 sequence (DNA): TGTGCCAGCTCACCGGGACAGGGTAGCACTGAAGCTTTCTTT. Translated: CASSPGQGSTEAFF.

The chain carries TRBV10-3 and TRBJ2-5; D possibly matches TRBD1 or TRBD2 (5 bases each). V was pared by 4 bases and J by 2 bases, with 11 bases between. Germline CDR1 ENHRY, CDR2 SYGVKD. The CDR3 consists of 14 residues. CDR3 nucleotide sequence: TGTGCCATCAGTGTGACAGCGGTTCAAGAGACCCAGTACTTC. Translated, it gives CAISVTAVQETQYF.

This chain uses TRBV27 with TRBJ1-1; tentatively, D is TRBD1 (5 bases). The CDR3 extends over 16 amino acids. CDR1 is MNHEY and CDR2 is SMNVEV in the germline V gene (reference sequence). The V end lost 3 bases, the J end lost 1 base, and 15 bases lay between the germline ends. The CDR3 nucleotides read TGTGCCAGCAGTTTGCTTCCCGGGACGGGGAACACTGAAGCTTTCTTT. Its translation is CASSLLPGTGNTEAFF.

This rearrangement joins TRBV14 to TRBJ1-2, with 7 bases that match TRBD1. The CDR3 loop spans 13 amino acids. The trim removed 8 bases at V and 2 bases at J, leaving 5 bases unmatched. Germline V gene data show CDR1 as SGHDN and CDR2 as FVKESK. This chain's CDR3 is CASGKTGNYGYTF. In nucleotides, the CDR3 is TGTGCCAGCGGAAAGACAGGGAACTATGGCTACACCTTC.

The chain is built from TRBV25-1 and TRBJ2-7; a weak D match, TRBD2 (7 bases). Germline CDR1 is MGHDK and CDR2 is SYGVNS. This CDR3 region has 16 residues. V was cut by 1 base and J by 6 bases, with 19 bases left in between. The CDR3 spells CASSESHSPRGGEQYF. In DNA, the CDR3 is TGTGCCAGCAGTGAATCCCACAGCCCTAGGGGGGGCGAGCAGTACTTC.

DNA of the CDR3: TGTGCCAGCAGTGCGGACAGGGTCGCCTATAATTCACCCCTCCACTTT. Its protein product is CASSADRVAYNSPLHF. This chain uses TRBV25-1 with TRBJ1-6, with 8 nucleotides matching TRBD1. Germline V gives CDR1 MGHDK, CDR2 SYGVNS. The junction had 4 bases not matched to a gene; V was cut back by 4 bases and J by 2 bases. The length of the CDR3 is 16 residues. Looking up the rest from reference TRBV25-1 and TRBJ1-6 gives the full variable domain: EADIYQTPRYLVIGTGKKITLECSQTMGHDKMYWYQQDPGMELHLIHYSYGVNSTEKGDLSSESTVSRIRTEHFPLTLESARPSHTSQYLCASSADRVAYNSPLHFGNGTRLTVT.

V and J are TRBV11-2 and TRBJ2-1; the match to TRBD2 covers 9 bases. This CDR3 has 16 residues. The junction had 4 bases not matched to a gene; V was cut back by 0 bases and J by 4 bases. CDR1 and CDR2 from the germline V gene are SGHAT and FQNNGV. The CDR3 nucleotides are TGTGCCAGCAGCTTAGAGGTAGCGGGAGAATACAATGAGCAGTTCTTC. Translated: CASSLEVAGEYNEQFF.

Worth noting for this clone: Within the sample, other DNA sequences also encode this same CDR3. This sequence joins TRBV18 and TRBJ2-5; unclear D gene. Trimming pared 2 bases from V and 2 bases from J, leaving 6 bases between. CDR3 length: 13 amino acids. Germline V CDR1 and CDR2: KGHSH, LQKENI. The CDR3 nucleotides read TGTGCCAGCTCACCAAGGCAGCAAGAGACCCAGTACTTC. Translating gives CASSPRQQETQYF.

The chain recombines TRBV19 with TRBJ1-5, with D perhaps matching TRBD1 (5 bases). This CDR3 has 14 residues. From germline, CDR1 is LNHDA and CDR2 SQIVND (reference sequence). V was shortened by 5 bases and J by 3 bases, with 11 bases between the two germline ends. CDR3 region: CASSGRDFNQPQHF. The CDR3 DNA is TGTGCCAGTAGTGGCAGGGATTTCAATCAGCCCCAGCATTTT.

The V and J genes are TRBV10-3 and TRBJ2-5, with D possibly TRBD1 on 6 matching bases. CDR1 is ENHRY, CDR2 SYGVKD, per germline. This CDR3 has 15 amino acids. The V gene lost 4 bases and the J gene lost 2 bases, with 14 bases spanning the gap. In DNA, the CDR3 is TGTGCCATCAGTGCCCCGGGGACAAATCAAGAGACCCAGTACTTC. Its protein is CAISAPGTNQETQYF.

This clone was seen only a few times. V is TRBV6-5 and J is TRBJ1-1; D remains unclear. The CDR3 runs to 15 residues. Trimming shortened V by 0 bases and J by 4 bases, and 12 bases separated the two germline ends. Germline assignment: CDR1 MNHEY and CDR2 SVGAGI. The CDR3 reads CASSYSLDSGTEAFF. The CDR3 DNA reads TGTGCCAGCAGTTACTCTCTGGACTCGGGCACTGAAGCTTTCTTT.

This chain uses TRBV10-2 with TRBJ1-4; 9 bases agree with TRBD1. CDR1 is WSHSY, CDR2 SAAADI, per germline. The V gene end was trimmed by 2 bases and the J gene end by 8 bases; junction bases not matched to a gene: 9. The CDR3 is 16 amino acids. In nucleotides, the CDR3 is TGCGCCAGCAGTGAGATTCCGGGGACAGGGATGGAAAAACTGTTTTTT. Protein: CASSEIPGTGMEKLFF.

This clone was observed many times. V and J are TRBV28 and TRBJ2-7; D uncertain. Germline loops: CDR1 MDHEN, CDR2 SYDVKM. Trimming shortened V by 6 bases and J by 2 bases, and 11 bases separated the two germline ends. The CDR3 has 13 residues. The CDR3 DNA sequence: TGTGCCAGCAGACTCCCGATGGCCTACGAGCAGTACTTC. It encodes CASRLPMAYEQYF.

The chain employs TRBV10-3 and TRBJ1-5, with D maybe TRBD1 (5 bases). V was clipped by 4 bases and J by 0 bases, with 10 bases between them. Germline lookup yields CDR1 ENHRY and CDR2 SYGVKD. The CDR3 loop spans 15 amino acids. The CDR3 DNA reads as TGTGCCATCAGTGCGACAGTGTATAGCAATCAGCCCCAGCATTTT. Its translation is CAISATVYSNQPQHF.

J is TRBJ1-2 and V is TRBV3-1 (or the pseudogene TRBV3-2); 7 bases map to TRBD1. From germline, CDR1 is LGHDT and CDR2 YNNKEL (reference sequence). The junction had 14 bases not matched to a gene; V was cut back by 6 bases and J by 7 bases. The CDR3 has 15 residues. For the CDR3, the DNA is TGTGCCAGCAGTCCCATCCAGCGGACAGGAGGTGGCTACACCTTC. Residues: CASSPIQRTGGGYTF.

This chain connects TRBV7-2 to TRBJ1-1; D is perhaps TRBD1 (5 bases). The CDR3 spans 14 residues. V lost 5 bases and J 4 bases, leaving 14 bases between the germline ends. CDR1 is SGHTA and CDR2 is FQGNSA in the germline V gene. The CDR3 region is CASSTHPGVTEAFF. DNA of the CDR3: TGTGCCAGCAGCACCCATCCGGGGGTCACTGAAGCTTTCTTT.

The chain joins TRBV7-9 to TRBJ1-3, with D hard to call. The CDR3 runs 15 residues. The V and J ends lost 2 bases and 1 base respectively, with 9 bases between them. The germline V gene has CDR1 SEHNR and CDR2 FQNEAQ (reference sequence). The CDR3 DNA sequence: TGTGCCAGCAGCTTACCTAGGGTTTCTGGAAACACCATATATTTT. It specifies CASSLPRVSGNTIYF.

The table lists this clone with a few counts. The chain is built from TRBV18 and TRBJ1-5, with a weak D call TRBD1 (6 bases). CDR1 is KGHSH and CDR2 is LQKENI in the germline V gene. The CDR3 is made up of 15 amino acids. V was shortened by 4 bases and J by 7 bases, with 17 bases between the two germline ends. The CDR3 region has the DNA TGTGCCAGCTCACTGATGGACTGGGGACAACAGCCCCAGCATTTT. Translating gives CASSLMDWGQQPQHF.

In DNA form, the CDR3 reads TGTGCCTGTGGATGGGGAGCGAGGGAGACCCAGTACTTC. Translating it yields CACGWGARETQYF. The chain couples TRBV7-2 to TRBJ2-5; D is perhaps TRBD2 (5 bases). The CDR3 has 13 amino acids. V lost 11 bases and J lost 5, with 18 bases in between. CDR1 is SGHTA, CDR2 FQGNSA, per germline.

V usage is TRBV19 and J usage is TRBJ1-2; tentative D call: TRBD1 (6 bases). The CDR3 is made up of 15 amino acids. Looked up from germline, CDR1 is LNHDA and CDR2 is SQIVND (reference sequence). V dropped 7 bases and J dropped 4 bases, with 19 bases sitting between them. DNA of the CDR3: TGTGCCAGTAACACACAGGGAGGTGGCGTCTATGGCTACACCTTC. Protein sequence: CASNTQGGGVYGYTF.

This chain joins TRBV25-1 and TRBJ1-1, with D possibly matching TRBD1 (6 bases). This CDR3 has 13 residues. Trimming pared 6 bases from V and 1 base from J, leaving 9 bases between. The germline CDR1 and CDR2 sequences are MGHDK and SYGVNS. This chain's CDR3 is CASRGGGNTEAFF. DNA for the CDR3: TGTGCCAGCAGGGGAGGGGGGAACACTGAAGCTTTCTTT.

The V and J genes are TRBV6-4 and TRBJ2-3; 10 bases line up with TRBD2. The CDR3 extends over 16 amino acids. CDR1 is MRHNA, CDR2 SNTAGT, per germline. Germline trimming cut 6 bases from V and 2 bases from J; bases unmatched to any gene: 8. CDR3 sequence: CASSQRGGISTDTQYF. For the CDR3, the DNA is TGTGCCAGCAGCCAGCGGGGGGGGATCTCCACAGATACGCAGTATTTT.